Listed here are 31 T cell receptor beta chains from one sample, sequenced in a study of human T cells and chemical hapten exposure. Sample time point: patch test 1, 2 weeks after DPC sensitization. Treatment given: therapeutic diphenylcyclopropenone sensitization with weekly scalp DPC. A single record per CDR3 protein comes from TCRdb applying MiXCR to the RACE reads. Here the sample spans roughly 200,000 distinct CDR3 sequences, 20% to 25% being singletons. Sample: whole blood, taken in connection with sensitization to the hapten diphenylcyclopropenone (DPC). These receptors were collected from a woman aged 50 to 60 with alopecia areata. Some clones in this sample may be carry-over from other donors' samples.

The genes are TRBV6-2 or TRBV6-3 and TRBJ2-1, with 11 nucleotides matching TRBD2. The CDR3 totals 13 residues. The V segment lost 6 bases and the J segment 7 bases; nucleotides outside the gene matches: 2. Germline assignment: CDR1 MNHEY and CDR2 SVGEGT. For the CDR3, the DNA is TGTGCCAGCAGGGGACTAGCGGTAAATGAGCAGTTCTTC. The encoded protein is CASRGLAVNEQFF.

The gene calls are TRBV10-3 and TRBJ1-1; 9 bases align to TRBD1. Germline loops: CDR1 ENHRY, CDR2 SYGVKD. V lost 4 bases, J lost 5 bases, and 11 bases stayed unmatched. The CDR3 sequence is 16 residues long. The CDR3, as DNA: TGTGCCATCAGTGGGGAGGACAGGGGTTTTGAGACTGAAGCTTTCTTT. This gives the protein CAISGEDRGFETEAFF.

This chain joins TRBV7-9 and TRBJ2-3; D may be TRBD1 (6 bases). The CDR3 is made up of 19 amino acids. Trimming left V 5 bases short and J 0 bases short, with 24 bases between. In germline, CDR1 is SEHNR, CDR2 FQNEAQ (reference sequence). For the CDR3, the DNA is TGTGCCAGCAGCCTCCCTAGGGCGACAGGTCCCCGTAGCACAGATACGCAGTATTTT. It encodes CASSLPRATGPRSTDTQYF.

Comments on this clonotype: One end of the junction is discordant with germline, which a read error may explain. The rearrangement links TRBV11-2 to TRBJ2-7; 10 bases fit TRBD2. CDR3 size: 14 residues. Germline values: CDR1 SGHAT, CDR2 FQNNGV. As DNA, the CDR3 is TGTGCCAGCAGTCAATGGGGTGGTCTAGCGGGAGTAGGCTTC. It is translated as CASSQWGGLAGVGF.

The rearrangement uses TRBV20-1 and TRBJ2-1, with TRBD2 matching over 10 bases. Per the germline V gene, CDR1 is DFQATT and CDR2 is SNEGSKA (reference sequence). J lost 0 bases, V lost 4 bases, and 12 bases had no gene match. CDR3 length equals 18 residues. The CDR3 here is CSATSASGRGGSYNEQFF. CDR3 coding DNA: TGCAGTGCTACTTCGGCTAGCGGGAGAGGGGGCTCCTACAATGAGCAGTTCTTC.

J is TRBJ2-3 and V is TRBV2, with no clear D. There are 14 residues in the CDR3. The V gene's germline CDR1 is SNHLY and CDR2 FYNNEI. Trimming left V 10 bases short and J 1 base short, with 15 bases between. The DNA for the CDR3 is TGTGCCACCCGAGGAGACCTTCGCACAGATACGCAGTATTTT. Protein product: CATRGDLRTDTQYF.

This clonotype was seen a handful of times. The chain combines TRBV2 with TRBJ2-2; D is unclear. With 0 bases removed from V and 3 bases from J, the gap between germline ends came to 8 bases. CDR3 length: 15 amino acids. Per germline, CDR1 SNHLY and CDR2 FYNNEI. CDR3 nucleotides: TGTGCCAGCAGTGAAGCCCGGGCTCACACCGGGGAGCTGTTTTTT. This translates into CASSEARAHTGELFF. Complete variable domain (other parts from reference TRBV2 and TRBJ2-2): EPEVTQTPSHQVTQMGQEVILRCVPISNHLYFYWYRQILGQKVEFLVSFYNNEISEKSEIFDDQFSVERPDGSNFTLKIRSTKLEDSAMYFCASSEARAHTGELFFGEGSRLTVL.

In regard to this clonotype: The germline gene is not matched at one end of the junction; a read error may be the cause. This sequence joins TRBV24-1 and TRBJ2-1, with D perhaps matching TRBD2 (6 bases). The CDR3 is made up of 15 amino acids. Germline assignment: CDR1 KGHDR and CDR2 SFDVKD. CDR3 residues: CVTSDSGSSYNEQFF. CDR3 sequence (DNA): TGTGTCACCAGTGATTCCGGGAGCTCCTACAATGAGCAGTTCTTC.

The chain employs TRBV3-1 and TRBJ1-2, with D perhaps TRBD1 (5 bases). Germline V gives CDR1 LGHDT, CDR2 YNNKEL (reference sequence). CDR3 length equals 16 residues. V was pared by 3 bases and J by 0 bases, with 14 bases between. The CDR3 DNA sequence: TGTGCCAGCAGCCACGGCGGGGGTGGGCCTAACTATGGCTACACCTTC. Amino acid sequence: CASSHGGGGPNYGYTF. The full variable domain, completed using reference TRBV3-1 and TRBJ1-2, is DTAVSQTPKYLVTQMGNDKSIKCEQNLGHDTMYWYKQDSKKFLKIMFSYNNKELIINETVPNRFSPKSPDKAHLNLHINSLELGDSAVYFCASSHGGGGPNYGYTFGSGTRLTVV.

This clonotype was seen a few times. The CDR3 bases are TGTGCCAGCAGTTTATTCGGGGGACTGTCCACAGATACGCAGTATTTT. Its protein is CASSLFGGLSTDTQYF. V usage is TRBV12-3 or TRBV12-4 and J usage is TRBJ2-3; TRBD2 might be the D (6 bases). The CDR3 runs to 16 residues. Trimming shortened V by 2 bases and J by 2 bases, and 14 bases separated the two germline ends.

V is TRBV20-1 and J is TRBJ1-5; the D gene is possibly TRBD1 (6 bases). V gave up 6 bases and J gave up 8 bases, with 14 bases separating them. The germline V gene has CDR1 DFQATT and CDR2 SNEGSKA (reference sequence). The CDR3 is 12 amino acids. This chain's CDR3 is CSASRGAKPQHF. CDR3 nucleotide sequence: TGCAGTGCGTCGCGGGGGGCGAAGCCCCAGCATTTT.

This sequence joins TRBV6-1 and TRBJ2-7; TRBD2 matches at 9 bases. The CDR3 extends over 17 amino acids. Per the germline V gene, CDR1 is MNHNS and CDR2 is SASEGT. J lost 0 bases, V lost 7 bases, and 13 bases had no gene match. CDR3 DNA: TGTGCCAGCATTTTGAGCCTAGCGGGAAGGAGCTCCTACGAGCAGTACTTC. It specifies CASILSLAGRSSYEQYF.

V and J are TRBV28 and TRBJ2-1; 10 bases fit TRBD1. The CDR3 length is 17 residues. CDR1 and CDR2 (germline): MDHEN, SYDVKM. With V trimmed by 3 bases and J by 6 bases, 11 bases remained unmatched. CDR3 amino acids: CASSFIGRDRGGNEQFF. DNA for the CDR3: TGTGCCAGCAGTTTTATAGGCCGGGACAGGGGAGGCAATGAGCAGTTCTTC.

To note about this clonotype: At one end, the junction sequence differs from germline, possibly due to a read error. The V call is TRBV19, the J call TRBJ1-2; TRBD1 agrees at 8 bases. The germline V gene has CDR1 LNHDA and CDR2 SQIVND (reference sequence). This CDR3 contains 19 residues. The CDR3 loop is CASSIPSIGTGLVNYGYNF. The CDR3 region has the DNA TGTGCCAGTAGTATTCCCAGTATCGGGACAGGACTTGTCAACTATGGCTACAACTTC. The full variable domain, with the rest looked up from reference TRBV19 and TRBJ1-2, is DGGITQSPKYLFRKEGQNVTLSCEQNLNHDAMYWYRQDPGQGLRLIYYSQIVNDFQKGDIAEGYSVSREKKESFPLTVTSAQKNPTAFYLCASSIPSIGTGLVNYGYNFGSGTRLTVV.

Written as DNA, the CDR3 is TGCGCCAGCAGCGGGGAGACCCAGTACTTC. It translates to CASSGETQYF. This chain uses TRBV5-1 with TRBJ2-5; no definite D call. Trimming left V 4 bases short and J 5 bases short, with 3 bases between. Germline V gene data show CDR1 as SGHRS and CDR2 as YFSETQ. This CDR3 spans 10 amino acids.

This chain joins TRBV21-1 and TRBJ2-1; the D segment call TRBD2 is taken from the table without a DNA check. TRBV21-1 is termed a pseudogene. The CDR3 has 16 amino acids. The CDR3: CASSEPTSGDDNEQFF. The CDR3 coding sequence is TGTGCCAGCAGCGAACCGACTAGCGGAGATGACAATGAGCAGTTCTTC.

The sample holds a few counts of this clonotype. The chain is built from TRBV5-1 and TRBJ2-2, with D hard to call. This CDR3 contains 12 residues. CDR1 and CDR2 (germline): SGHRS, YFSETQ. Trimming pared 4 bases from V and 11 bases from J, leaving 12 bases between. CDR3 DNA: TGCGCCAGCAGCGTCCCTCCCTCAGAGCTGTTTTTT. This codes for CASSVPPSELFF. The entire variable domain, with the rest obtained from reference TRBV5-1 and TRBJ2-2, is as follows: KAGVTQTPRYLIKTRGQQVTLSCSPISGHRSVSWYQQTPGQGLQFLFEYFSETQRNKGNFPGRFSGRQFSNSRSEMNVSTLELGDSALYLCASSVPPSELFFGEGSRLTVL.

This chain uses TRBV7-8 with TRBJ2-1; 8 bases are shared with TRBD2. The CDR3 extends over 19 amino acids. V lost 0 bases and J lost 3; bases outside the gene matches: 13. Germline V gene lookup returns CDR1 SGHVS and CDR2 FQNEAQ. In DNA, the CDR3 is TGTGCCAGCAGCTTAGCGGTTCCGGTGGCGGGAGGTTACTACAATGAGCAGTTCTTC. Translation gives CASSLAVPVAGGYYNEQFF.

This clonotype came up a few times. This chain links TRBV5-1 with TRBJ2-7; TRBD2 matches 11 bases. Germline CDR1 and CDR2: SGHRS and YFSETQ. V shed 5 bases, J shed 5 bases, and the junction held 6 bases outside the gene matches. The CDR3 is 14 residues long. For the CDR3, the DNA is TGCGCCAGCAGTACCACTAGCGGGAGTAACGAGCAGTACTTC. Its protein is CASSTTSGSNEQYF.

In its sample, this clonotype was seen a few times. This chain uses TRBV29-1 with TRBJ1-5; 9 bases agree with TRBD1. Germline assignment: CDR1 SQVTM and CDR2 ANQGSEA. There are 14 residues in the CDR3. J was trimmed by 5 bases and V by 6 bases; bases with no gene match: 8. The CDR3, as DNA: TGCAGCGTCGCAACAGGGGGCAACGATCAGCCCCAGCATTTT. Translation gives CSVATGGNDQPQHF. Variable domain in full (rest from reference TRBV29-1 and TRBJ1-5): SAVISQKPSRDICQRGTSLTIQCQVDSQVTMMFWYRQQPGQSLTLIATANQGSEATYESGFVIDKFPISRPNLTFSTLTVSNMSPEDSSIYLCSVATGGNDQPQHFGDGTRLSIL.

Many counts were recorded for this clonotype. In nucleotides, the CDR3 is TGTGCCAGCAGCTCCGGACAGGGACCTCCCGGGGAGCTGTTTTTT. Encoded protein: CASSSGQGPPGELFF. V usage is TRBV7-6 and J usage is TRBJ2-2, with 8 positions matching TRBD1. V trimming: 4 bases; J trimming: 6 bases; junction bases outside the gene matches: 7. This CDR3 is built from 15 residues. CDR1 and CDR2 from the germline V gene are SGHVS and FNYEAQ. Complete variable domain (other parts from reference TRBV7-6 and TRBJ2-2): GAGVSQSPRYKVTKRGQDVALRCDPISGHVSLYWYRQALGQGPEFLTYFNYEAQQDKSGLPNDRFSAERPEGSISTLTIQRTEQRDSAMYRCASSSGQGPPGELFFGEGSRLTVL.

This clonotype turned up a few times. The gene calls are TRBV5-1 and TRBJ2-5; D assignment may be TRBD1 or TRBD2 (5 bases each). CDR1 is SGHRS, CDR2 YFSETQ, per germline. CDR3 length equals 15 residues. The germline V and J ends were trimmed by 4 bases and 4 bases, with 17 bases remaining between them. The CDR3 spells CASSSRTGTRETQYF. CDR3 sequence (DNA): TGCGCCAGCAGCAGCCGGACGGGGACGAGAGAGACCCAGTACTTC.

This clonotype occurred a few times. V gene TRBV7-2 combines with J gene TRBJ1-3; D gene unclear. The CDR3 loop spans 15 amino acids. Trimming removed 1 base at V and 4 bases at J, with 11 bases between. CDR1 and CDR2 (germline): SGHTA, FQGNSA. The chain's CDR3 is CASSLVLGTGNTIYF. As DNA, the CDR3 is TGTGCCAGCAGCTTAGTTCTGGGAACAGGAAACACCATATATTTT.

This clonotype was seen a few times. The chain has TRBV20-1 and TRBJ2-1; 7 positions match TRBD2. Germline V gives CDR1 DFQATT, CDR2 SNEGSKA (reference sequence). This CDR3 has 16 residues. After removal of 6 bases from V and 5 bases from J, the junction contained 16 bases not matched to a gene. CDR3: CSAQIRPGGSNNEQFF. Here the CDR3 DNA reads TGCAGTGCCCAGATTCGGCCCGGCGGGAGTAACAATGAGCAGTTCTTC.

V gene TRBV15 combines with J gene TRBJ2-1; D gene unclear. Germline V gives CDR1 LNHNV, CDR2 YYDKDF (reference sequence). V was pared by 0 bases and J by 5 bases, with 23 bases between. This CDR3 has 19 amino acids. In DNA form, the CDR3 reads TGTGCCACCAGCAGAGATCCTAAAGACGGGTCCCTTTTCCACAATGAGCAGTTCTTC. Its protein is CATSRDPKDGSLFHNEQFF.

The rearrangement links TRBV28 to TRBJ1-1; possible D gene TRBD1, 6 bases. This CDR3 has 15 amino acids. V was shortened by 3 bases and J by 0 bases, with 11 bases between the two germline ends. Germline CDR1 reads MDHEN; CDR2 reads SYDVKM. CDR3 loop: CASSFYREVNTEAFF. In DNA form, the CDR3 reads TGTGCCAGCAGTTTCTACAGGGAAGTGAACACTGAAGCTTTCTTT.

This clonotype was counted a few times. This sequence joins TRBV6-5 and TRBJ1-6, with D tentatively TRBD1 (5 bases). The germline CDR1 and CDR2 sequences are MNHEY and SVGAGI. The ends were cut back, 7 bases at V and 8 bases at J, with 12 bases in the middle. The length of the CDR3 is 13 residues. CDR3 residues: CASKRGYDSPLHF. The CDR3 coding sequence is TGTGCCAGCAAAAGGGGATACGATTCACCCCTCCACTTT.

This clonotype showed up many times. The chain has TRBV27 and TRBJ2-2, with 9 bases aligning to TRBD2. The J segment lost 5 bases and the V segment lost 3 bases, leaving 4 bases of the junction unmatched. Germline CDR1 reads MNHEY; CDR2 reads SMNVEV (reference sequence). The CDR3 consists of 15 residues. CDR3 nucleotide sequence: TGTGCCAGCAGTTTGAGCGGGAGGTATACCGGGGAGCTGTTTTTT. It translates to CASSLSGRYTGELFF.

This clonotype showed up just a few times. The J gene is TRBJ1-4, the V gene TRBV20-1; 9 bases map to TRBD1. The CDR3 extends over 13 amino acids. The germline V gene has CDR1 DFQATT and CDR2 SNEGSKA (reference sequence). The V segment lost 7 bases and the J segment 8 bases; nucleotides outside the gene matches: 8. The CDR3 DNA sequence: TGCAGTGGACAGGGGGAGGTCTTGGAAAAACTGTTTTTT. Translating gives CSGQGEVLEKLFF.

This clonotype was counted many times. This CDR3 is CASRAGLQETQYF. The CDR3 DNA sequence: TGTGCCAGCAGGGCGGGACTCCAAGAGACCCAGTACTTC. The genes are TRBV2 and TRBJ2-5; tentative D call: TRBD2 (6 bases). V was cut by 6 bases and J by 1 base, with 9 bases left in between. The CDR3 length is 13 residues. CDR1 is SNHLY, CDR2 FYNNEI, per germline.

CDR3 sequence (DNA): TGTGCCAGCCGACCGGGACTAGCGGGACCCTTCTACGAGCAGTACTTC. Translated, it gives CASRPGLAGPFYEQYF. The chain couples TRBV9 to TRBJ2-7; 13 bases are a match to TRBD2. Germline lookup yields CDR1 SGDLS and CDR2 YYNGEE. Losses at the gene ends were 7 bases for V and 3 bases for J; bases not matched to a gene: 10. The CDR3 consists of 16 residues.